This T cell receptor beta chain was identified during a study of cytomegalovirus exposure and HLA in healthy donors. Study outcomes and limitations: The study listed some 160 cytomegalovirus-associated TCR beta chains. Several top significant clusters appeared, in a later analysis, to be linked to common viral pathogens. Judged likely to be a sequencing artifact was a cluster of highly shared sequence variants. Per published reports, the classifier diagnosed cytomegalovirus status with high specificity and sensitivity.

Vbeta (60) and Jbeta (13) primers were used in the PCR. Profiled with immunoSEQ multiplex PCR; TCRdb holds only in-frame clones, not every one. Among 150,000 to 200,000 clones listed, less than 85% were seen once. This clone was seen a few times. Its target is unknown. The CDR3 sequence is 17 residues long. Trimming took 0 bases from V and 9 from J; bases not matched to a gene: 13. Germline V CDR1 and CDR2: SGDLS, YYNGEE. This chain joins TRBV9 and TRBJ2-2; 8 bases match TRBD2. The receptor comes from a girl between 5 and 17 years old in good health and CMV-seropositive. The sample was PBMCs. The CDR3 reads CASSVERGVGGARELFF. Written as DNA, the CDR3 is TGTGCCAGCAGCGTAGAGAGAGGAGTCGGGGGGGCCCGGGAGCTGTTTTTT.